The clone carrying this T cell receptor beta chain was seen only once. Its antigen is as yet unknown. This specimen belongs to a study of T cell responses to AZD1222 COVID-19 vaccine. Study findings and constraints: Elevations in Spike-specific TCR breadth and depth followed administration of two AZD1222 doses. The span of vaccine-associated CD4 TCRs extended across spike, with dominance at 160-218 and 743-854. Recipients of AZD1222 seropositive at baseline numbered only 6 or 7.

Whether given at about 4 or about 12 weeks, second doses were pooled. Germline CDR1 is MDHEN and CDR2 is SYDVKM. The CDR3 consists of 14 residues. Trimming pared 2 bases from V and 6 bases from J, leaving 11 bases between. The method was immunoSEQ multiplex PCR; TCRdb's version includes in-frame clones alone and lacks a portion of them. The table shows 150,000 or so clones, with 90% to 95% occurring only once. Sample: peripheral blood, taken 28 days after the second AZD1222 dose. The chain couples TRBV28 to TRBJ1-5, with D possibly matching TRBD1 (5 bases). The receptor comes from an adult who received the AZD1222 COVID-19 vaccine. This CDR3 is CASSLEGWGQPQHF. The CDR3 nucleotides read TGTGCCAGCAGTTTAGAGGGGTGGGGTCAGCCCCAGCATTTT.